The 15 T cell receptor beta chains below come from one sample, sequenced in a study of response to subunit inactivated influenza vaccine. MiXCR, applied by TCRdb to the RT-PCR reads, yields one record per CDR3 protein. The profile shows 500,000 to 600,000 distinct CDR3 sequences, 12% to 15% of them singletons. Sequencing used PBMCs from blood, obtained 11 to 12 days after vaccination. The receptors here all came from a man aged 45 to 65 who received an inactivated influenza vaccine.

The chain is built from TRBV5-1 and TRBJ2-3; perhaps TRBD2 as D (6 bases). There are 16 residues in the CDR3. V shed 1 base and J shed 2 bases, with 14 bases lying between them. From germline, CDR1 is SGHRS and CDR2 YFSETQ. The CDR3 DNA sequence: TGCGCCAGCAGCTTGCTCGGGGGTAGAACCACAGATACGCAGTATTTT. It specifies CASSLLGGRTTDTQYF.

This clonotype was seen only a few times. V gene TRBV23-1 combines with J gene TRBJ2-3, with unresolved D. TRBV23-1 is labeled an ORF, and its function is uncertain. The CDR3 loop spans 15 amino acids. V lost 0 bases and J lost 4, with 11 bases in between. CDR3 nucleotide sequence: TGCGCCAGCAGTCAATCAGAAGAAGCCGCAGATACGCAGTATTTT. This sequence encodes CASSQSEEAADTQYF.

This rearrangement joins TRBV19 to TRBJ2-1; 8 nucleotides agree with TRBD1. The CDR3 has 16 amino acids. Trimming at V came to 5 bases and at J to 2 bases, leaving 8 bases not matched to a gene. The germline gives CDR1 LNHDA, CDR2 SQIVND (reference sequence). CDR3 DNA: TGTGCCAGTAGTGGGATCAGGGGGCCCCCCTACAATGAGCAGTTCTTC. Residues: CASSGIRGPPYNEQFF. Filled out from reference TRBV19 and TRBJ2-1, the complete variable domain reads DGGITQSPKYLFRKEGQNVTLSCEQNLNHDAMYWYRQDPGQGLRLIYYSQIVNDFQKGDIAEGYSVSREKKESFPLTVTSAQKNPTAFYLCASSGIRGPPYNEQFFGPGTRLTVL.

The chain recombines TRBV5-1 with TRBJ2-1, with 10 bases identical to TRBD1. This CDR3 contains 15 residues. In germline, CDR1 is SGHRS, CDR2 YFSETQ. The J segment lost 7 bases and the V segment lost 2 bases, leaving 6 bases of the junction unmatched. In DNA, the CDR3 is TGCGCCAGCAGCTTAGACAGGGGGCTTACGAATGAGCAGTTCTTC. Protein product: CASSLDRGLTNEQFF.

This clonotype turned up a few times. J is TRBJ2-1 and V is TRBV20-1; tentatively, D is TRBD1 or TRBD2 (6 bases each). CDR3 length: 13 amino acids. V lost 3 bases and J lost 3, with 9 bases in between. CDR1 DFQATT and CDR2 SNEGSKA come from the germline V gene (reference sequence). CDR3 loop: CSARRGDYNEQFF. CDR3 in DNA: TGCAGTGCTAGGAGGGGGGACTACAATGAGCAGTTCTTC.

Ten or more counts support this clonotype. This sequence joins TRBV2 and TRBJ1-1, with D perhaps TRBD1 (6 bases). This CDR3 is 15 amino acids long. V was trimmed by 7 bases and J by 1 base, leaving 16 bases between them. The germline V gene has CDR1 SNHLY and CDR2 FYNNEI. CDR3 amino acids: CASKFTGTGNTEAFF. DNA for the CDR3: TGTGCCAGCAAATTCACAGGGACGGGGAACACTGAAGCTTTCTTT.

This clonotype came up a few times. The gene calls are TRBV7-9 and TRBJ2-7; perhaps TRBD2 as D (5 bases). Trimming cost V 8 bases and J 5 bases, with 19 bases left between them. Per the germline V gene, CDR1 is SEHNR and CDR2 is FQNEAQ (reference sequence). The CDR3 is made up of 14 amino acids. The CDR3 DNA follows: TGTGCCAGCCTTTACTTTATCTTGCGGGACGAGCAGTACTTC. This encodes CASLYFILRDEQYF.

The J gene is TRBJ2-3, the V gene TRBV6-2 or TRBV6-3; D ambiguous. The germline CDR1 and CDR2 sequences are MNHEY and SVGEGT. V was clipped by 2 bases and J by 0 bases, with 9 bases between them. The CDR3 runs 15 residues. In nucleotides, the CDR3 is TGTGCCAGCAGTTACGATTTCGGCAGCACAGATACGCAGTATTTT. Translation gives CASSYDFGSTDTQYF.

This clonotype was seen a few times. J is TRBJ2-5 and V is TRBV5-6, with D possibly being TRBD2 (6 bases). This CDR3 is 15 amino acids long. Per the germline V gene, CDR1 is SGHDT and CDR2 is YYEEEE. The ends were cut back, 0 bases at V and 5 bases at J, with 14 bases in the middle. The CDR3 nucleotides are TGTGCCAGCAGCTTGGCCTACGGGGGAGTCGAGACCCAGTACTTC. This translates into CASSLAYGGVETQYF. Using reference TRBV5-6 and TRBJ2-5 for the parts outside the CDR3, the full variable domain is DAGVTQSPTHLIKTRGQQVTLRCSPKSGHDTVSWYQQALGQGPQFIFQYYEEEERQRGNFPDRFSGHQFPNYSSELNVNALLLGDSALYLCASSLAYGGVETQYFGPGTRLLVL.

CDR3 in amino acids: CASKDRRGPYEQYF. As DNA, the CDR3 is TGTGCCAGCAAGGACCGGCGGGGGCCCTACGAGCAGTACTTC. The chain uses TRBV6-2 or TRBV6-3 and TRBJ2-7; D perhaps matches TRBD2 (7 bases). V was pared by 7 bases and J by 2 bases, with 15 bases between. The CDR3 length is 14 residues. Germline V gene data show CDR1 as MNHEY and CDR2 as SVGEGT.

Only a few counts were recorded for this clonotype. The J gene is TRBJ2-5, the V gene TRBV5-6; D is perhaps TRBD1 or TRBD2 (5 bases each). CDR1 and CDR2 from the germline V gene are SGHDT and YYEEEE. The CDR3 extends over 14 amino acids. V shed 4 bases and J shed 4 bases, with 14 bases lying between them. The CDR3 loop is CASSQAAGGETQYF. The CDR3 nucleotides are TGTGCCAGCAGCCAGGCAGCTGGGGGAGAGACCCAGTACTTC.

The CDR3 DNA is TGTGCCACCAGTGATACAGGGGCTAGCACAGATACGCAGTATTTT. It yields the protein CATSDTGASTDTQYF. The chain is built from TRBV24-1 and TRBJ2-3; 7 nucleotides agree with TRBD1. The J segment lost 0 bases and the V segment lost 3 bases, leaving 2 bases of the junction unmatched. The CDR3 has 15 residues. Germline CDR1 and CDR2: KGHDR and SFDVKD.

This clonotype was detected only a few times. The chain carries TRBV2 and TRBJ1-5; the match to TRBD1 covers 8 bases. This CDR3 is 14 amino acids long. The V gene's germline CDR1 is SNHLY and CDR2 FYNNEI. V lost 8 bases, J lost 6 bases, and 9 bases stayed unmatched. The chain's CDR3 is CASQGQGSFQPQHF. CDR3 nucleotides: TGTGCCAGCCAAGGACAGGGCAGCTTTCAGCCCCAGCATTTT.

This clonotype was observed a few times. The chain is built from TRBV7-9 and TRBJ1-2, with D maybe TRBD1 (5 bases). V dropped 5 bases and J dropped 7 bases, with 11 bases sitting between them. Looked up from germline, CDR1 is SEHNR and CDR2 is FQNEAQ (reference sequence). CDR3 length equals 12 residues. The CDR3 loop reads CASSADIGGYTF. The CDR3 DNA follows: TGTGCCAGCAGCGCGGACATAGGTGGCTACACCTTC.

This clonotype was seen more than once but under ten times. The CDR3 here is CASSATGTAYGYTF. The CDR3, as DNA: TGTGCCAGCAGCGCGACTGGGACGGCATATGGCTACACCTTC. The chain links TRBV7-2 to TRBJ1-2; D may be TRBD1 (5 bases). This CDR3 has 14 amino acids. Trimming left V 5 bases short and J 5 bases short, with 15 bases between. Per the germline V gene, CDR1 is SGHTA and CDR2 is FQGNSA.